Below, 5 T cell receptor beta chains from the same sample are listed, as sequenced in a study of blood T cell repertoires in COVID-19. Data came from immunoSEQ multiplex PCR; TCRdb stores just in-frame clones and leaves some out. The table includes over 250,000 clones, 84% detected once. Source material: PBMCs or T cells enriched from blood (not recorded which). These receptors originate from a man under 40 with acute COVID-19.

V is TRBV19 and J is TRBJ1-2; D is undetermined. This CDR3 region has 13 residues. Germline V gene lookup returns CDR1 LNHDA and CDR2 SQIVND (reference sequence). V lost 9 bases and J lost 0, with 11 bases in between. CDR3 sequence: CASSSSPNYGYTF. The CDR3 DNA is TGTGCCAGCTCTTCGTCTCCTAACTATGGCTACACCTTC.

The CDR3, as DNA: TGTGCCAGTAGTAACCGGGACTCCCCACGGAATGAGCAGTTCTTC. As protein: CASSNRDSPRNEQFF. V and J are TRBV19 and TRBJ2-1, with a tentative D call TRBD2 (6 bases). V was pared by 4 bases and J by 7 bases, with 17 bases between. The germline V gene has CDR1 LNHDA and CDR2 SQIVND (reference sequence). This CDR3 is 15 amino acids long. Full variable domain (remainder filled in from reference TRBV19 and TRBJ2-1): DGGITQSPKYLFRKEGQNVTLSCEQNLNHDAMYWYRQDPGQGLRLIYYSQIVNDFQKGDIAEGYSVSREKKESFPLTVTSAQKNPTAFYLCASSNRDSPRNEQFFGPGTRLTVL.

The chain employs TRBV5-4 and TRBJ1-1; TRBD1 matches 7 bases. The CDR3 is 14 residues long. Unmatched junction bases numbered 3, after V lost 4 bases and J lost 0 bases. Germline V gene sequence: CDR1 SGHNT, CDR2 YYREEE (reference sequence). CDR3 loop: CASSAGQMNTEAFF. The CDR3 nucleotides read TGTGCCAGCAGCGCGGGACAGATGAACACTGAAGCTTTCTTT.

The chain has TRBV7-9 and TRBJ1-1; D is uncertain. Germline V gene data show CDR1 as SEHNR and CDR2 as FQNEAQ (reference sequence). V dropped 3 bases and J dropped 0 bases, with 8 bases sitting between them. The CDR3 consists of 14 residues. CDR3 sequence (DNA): TGTGCCAGCAGCTTGGTTCAGGTGAACACTGAAGCTTTCTTT. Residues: CASSLVQVNTEAFF.

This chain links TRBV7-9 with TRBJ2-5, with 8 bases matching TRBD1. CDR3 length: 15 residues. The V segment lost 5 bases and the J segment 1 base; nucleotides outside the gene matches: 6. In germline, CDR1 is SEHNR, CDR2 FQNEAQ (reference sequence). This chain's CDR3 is CASSKGQGAQETQYF. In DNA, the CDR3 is TGTGCCAGCAGCAAAGGACAGGGCGCCCAAGAGACCCAGTACTTC.